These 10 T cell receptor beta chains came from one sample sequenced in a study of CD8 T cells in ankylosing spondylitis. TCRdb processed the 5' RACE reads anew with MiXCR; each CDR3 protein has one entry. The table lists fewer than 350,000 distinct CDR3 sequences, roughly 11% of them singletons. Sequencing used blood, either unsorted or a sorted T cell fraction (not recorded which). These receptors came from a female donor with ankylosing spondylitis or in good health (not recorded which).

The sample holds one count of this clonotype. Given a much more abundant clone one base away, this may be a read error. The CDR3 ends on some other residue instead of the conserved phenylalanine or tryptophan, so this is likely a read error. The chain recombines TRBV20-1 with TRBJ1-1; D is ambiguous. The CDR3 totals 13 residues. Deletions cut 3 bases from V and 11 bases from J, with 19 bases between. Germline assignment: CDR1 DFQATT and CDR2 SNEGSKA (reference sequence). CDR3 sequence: CSASPPLENEAFS. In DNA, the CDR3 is TGCAGTGCTAGCCCCCCGTTAGAAAACGAGGCTTTCTCT.

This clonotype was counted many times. CDR3 amino acids: CASSVGTSGGDNEQFF. The CDR3 nucleotides are TGTGCCAGCAGCGTCGGGACTAGCGGGGGGGACAATGAGCAGTTCTTC. The V gene is TRBV9, the J gene TRBJ2-1, with 16 bases identical to TRBD2. Trimming took 2 bases from V and 5 from J; bases not matched to a gene: 1. CDR3 length: 16 amino acids. The germline V gene encodes CDR1 SGDLS and CDR2 YYNGEE.

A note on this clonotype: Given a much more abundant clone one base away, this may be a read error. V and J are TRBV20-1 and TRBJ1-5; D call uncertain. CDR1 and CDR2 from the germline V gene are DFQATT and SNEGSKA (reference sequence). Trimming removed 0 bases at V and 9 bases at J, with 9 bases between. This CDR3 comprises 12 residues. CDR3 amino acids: CSARDASRPQHF. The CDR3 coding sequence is TGCAGTGCTAGAGATGCGAGTCGGCCCCAGCATTTT.

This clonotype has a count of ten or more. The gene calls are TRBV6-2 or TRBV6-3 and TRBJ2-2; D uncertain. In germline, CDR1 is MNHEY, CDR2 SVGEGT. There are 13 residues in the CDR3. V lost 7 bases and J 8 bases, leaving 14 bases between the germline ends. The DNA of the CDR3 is TGTGCCAGCACAGCCGGGTGGTCGGGGGAGCTGTTTTTT. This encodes CASTAGWSGELFF.

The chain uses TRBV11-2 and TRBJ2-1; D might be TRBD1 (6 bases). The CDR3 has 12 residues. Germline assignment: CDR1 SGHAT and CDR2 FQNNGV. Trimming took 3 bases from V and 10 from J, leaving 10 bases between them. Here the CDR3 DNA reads TGTGCCAGCAGCTTTATACAGGGCGAGCAGTTCTTC. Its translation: CASSFIQGEQFF.

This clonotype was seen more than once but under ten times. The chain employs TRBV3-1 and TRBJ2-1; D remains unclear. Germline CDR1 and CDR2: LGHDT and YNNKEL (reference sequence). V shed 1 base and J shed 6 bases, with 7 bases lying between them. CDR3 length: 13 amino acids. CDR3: CASSQGHPNEQFF. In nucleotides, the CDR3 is TGTGCCAGCAGCCAAGGGCACCCCAATGAGCAGTTCTTC.

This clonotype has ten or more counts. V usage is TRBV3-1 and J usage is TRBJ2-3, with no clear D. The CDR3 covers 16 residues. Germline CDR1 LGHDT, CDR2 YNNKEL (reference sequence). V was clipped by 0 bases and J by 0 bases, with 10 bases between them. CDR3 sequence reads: CASSQDRGVSTDTQYF. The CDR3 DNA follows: TGTGCCAGCAGCCAAGATCGCGGAGTTAGCACAGATACGCAGTATTTT.

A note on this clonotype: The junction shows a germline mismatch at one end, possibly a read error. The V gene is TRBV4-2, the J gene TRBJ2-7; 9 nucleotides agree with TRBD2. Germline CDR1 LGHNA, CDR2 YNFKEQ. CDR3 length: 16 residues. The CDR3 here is CASSQEMGTSLGEQCF. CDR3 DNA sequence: TGTGCCAGCAGCCAAGAGATGGGGACTAGCTTGGGCGAGCAGTGCTTC.

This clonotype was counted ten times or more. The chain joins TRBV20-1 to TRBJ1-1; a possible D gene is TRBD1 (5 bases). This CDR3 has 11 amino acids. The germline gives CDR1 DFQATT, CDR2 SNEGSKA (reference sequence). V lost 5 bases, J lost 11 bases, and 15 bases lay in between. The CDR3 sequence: CSASPGGSAFF. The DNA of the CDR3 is TGCAGTGCTTCTCCGGGGGGTTCTGCTTTCTTT.

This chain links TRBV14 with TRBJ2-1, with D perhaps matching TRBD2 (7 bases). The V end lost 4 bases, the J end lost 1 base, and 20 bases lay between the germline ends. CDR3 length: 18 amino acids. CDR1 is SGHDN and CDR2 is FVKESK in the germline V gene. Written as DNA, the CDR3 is TGTGCCAGCAGCCGAAGCGGGATGGACAGAGATTCCTACAATGAGCAGTTCTTC. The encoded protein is CASSRSGMDRDSYNEQFF.